The 32 T cell receptor beta chains below were found in one sample sequenced in a study of T cell clonotyping in hematopoietic cell transplantation. This table comes from immunoSEQ multiplex PCR, and its TCRdb copy is limited to in-frame clones, with some not included. The repertoire consists of 8,000 or so clones, with under 70% occurring once and the leading ten covering 20% to 25%. The sequences come from peripheral blood mononuclear cells, collected 100 days after allogeneic stem cell transplant. These receptor sequences come from a male patient between 55 and 70 years old who had an allogeneic stem cell transplant from an unrelated donor, so the T cells may come from the graft donor. Some clones in this sample may be carry-over from other donors' samples.

A few counts support this clone. V usage is TRBV29-1 and J usage is TRBJ1-1, with D uncertain. Germline values: CDR1 SQVTM, CDR2 ANQGSEA. This CDR3 comprises 13 residues. V lost 2 bases, J lost 0 bases, and 7 bases lay in between. The CDR3 loop reads CSVEYSMNTEAFF. The DNA of the CDR3 is TGCAGCGTTGAATACAGCATGAACACTGAAGCTTTCTTT.

This chain links TRBV11-2 with TRBJ1-1; D is uncertain. Germline V CDR1 and CDR2: SGHAT, FQNNGV. Trimming pared 2 bases from V and 0 bases from J, leaving 7 bases between. The CDR3 spans 14 residues. DNA for the CDR3: TGTGCCAGCAGCTTATACAGCTTGAACACTGAAGCTTTCTTT. Its translation is CASSLYSLNTEAFF.

This chain uses TRBV2 with TRBJ2-1; possibly TRBD2 for D (6 bases). Germline V gene lookup returns CDR1 SNHLY and CDR2 FYNNEI. The length of the CDR3 is 13 residues. Trimming left V 7 bases short and J 4 bases short, with 11 bases between. The CDR3 sequence is CASTIAEYNEQFF. The CDR3 bases are TGTGCCAGCACGATAGCGGAGTACAATGAGCAGTTCTTC.

The V gene is TRBV7-9, the J gene TRBJ1-1; TRBD1 agrees at 8 bases. CDR1 is SEHNR and CDR2 is FQNEAQ in the germline V gene (reference sequence). J lost 1 base, V lost 4 bases, and 5 bases had no gene match. The CDR3 extends over 15 amino acids. CDR3 nucleotides: TGTGCCAGCAGCTCTGTCCAGGGGGCGAACACTGAAGCTTTCTTT. Translated, it gives CASSSVQGANTEAFF.

The chain is built from TRBV19 and TRBJ1-5; no definite D call. Germline CDR1 is LNHDA and CDR2 is SQIVND (reference sequence). The CDR3 has 14 amino acids. V was trimmed by 8 bases and J by 4 bases, leaving 15 bases between them. CDR3 sequence: CASETTGGNQPQHF. CDR3 nucleotide sequence: TGTGCCAGTGAAACAACCGGCGGTAATCAGCCCCAGCATTTT.

The chain uses TRBV30 and TRBJ2-7, with a possible D match to TRBD2 (5 bases). Trimming cost V 2 bases and J 5 bases, with 10 bases left between them. From germline, CDR1 is GTSNPN and CDR2 SVGIG (reference sequence). There are 12 residues in the CDR3. The CDR3 DNA follows: TGTGCCTGGAGTACTAGGTCCGACGAGCAGTACTTC. Amino acid sequence: CAWSTRSDEQYF.

This chain joins TRBV5-6 and TRBJ2-5; 7 bases align to TRBD1. CDR1 is SGHDT, CDR2 YYEEEE, per germline. V shed 7 bases, J shed 4 bases, and the junction held 16 bases outside the gene matches. The CDR3 length is 16 residues. The CDR3 protein is CASVESGTVVGETQYF. DNA for the CDR3: TGTGCCAGCGTTGAATCTGGGACAGTTGTCGGAGAGACCCAGTACTTC.

The rearrangement joins TRBV7-2 to TRBJ1-3, with D hard to call. The V and J ends lost 4 bases and 0 bases respectively, with 7 bases between them. This CDR3 spans 14 amino acids. Germline CDR1 SGHTA, CDR2 FQGNSA. The CDR3, as DNA: TGTGCCAGCAGCTCTGGAGCCTCTGGAAACACCATATATTTT. Its translation: CASSSGASGNTIYF.

This chain connects TRBV29-1 to TRBJ1-2, with D possibly matching TRBD1 (5 bases). The length of the CDR3 is 12 residues. The germline V gene encodes CDR1 SQVTM and CDR2 ANQGSEA. The V and J ends lost 0 bases and 3 bases respectively, with 5 bases between them. In DNA form, the CDR3 reads TGCAGCGTTGAAGACAGGGACTATGGCTACACCTTC. It yields the protein CSVEDRDYGYTF.

This chain joins TRBV5-1 and TRBJ2-3; 9 bases align to TRBD1. The trim removed 3 bases at V and 4 bases at J, leaving 3 bases unmatched. This CDR3 spans 14 amino acids. Germline CDR1 is SGHRS and CDR2 is YFSETQ. In nucleotides, the CDR3 is TGCGCCAGCAGCTCGGACAGGGGTTCAGATACGCAGTATTTT. It translates to CASSSDRGSDTQYF.

By share of the sample, this clone is medium-sized (0.01 to 0.1%). The chain has TRBV11-3 and TRBJ2-1; D possibly matches TRBD1 or TRBD2 (5 bases each). Trimming left V 6 bases short and J 7 bases short, with 16 bases between. The length of the CDR3 is 14 residues. Germline loops: CDR1 SGHNT, CDR2 YENEEA. CDR3 nucleotide sequence: TGTGCCAGCAGTGAAGCGGAGCAGGGTAATGAGCAGTTCTTC. Encoded protein: CASSEAEQGNEQFF.

This rearrangement joins TRBV5-1 to TRBJ1-3; D is ambiguous. V dropped 2 bases and J dropped 1 base, with 16 bases sitting between them. The CDR3 is made up of 17 amino acids. Germline CDR1 SGHRS, CDR2 YFSETQ. DNA of the CDR3: TGCGCCAGCAGCTTTGGTGGGAGCCCACGTTCTGGAAACACCATATATTTT. Amino acids: CASSFGGSPRSGNTIYF. The full variable domain, with the rest looked up from reference TRBV5-1 and TRBJ1-3, is KAGVTQTPRYLIKTRGQQVTLSCSPISGHRSVSWYQQTPGQGLQFLFEYFSETQRNKGNFPGRFSGRQFSNSRSEMNVSTLELGDSALYLCASSFGGSPRSGNTIYFGEGSWLTVV.

The gene calls are TRBV5-1 and TRBJ2-2, with 9 bases lining up with TRBD2. Germline trimming cut 3 bases from V and 3 bases from J; bases unmatched to any gene: 3. The V gene's germline CDR1 is SGHRS and CDR2 YFSETQ. The CDR3 runs 15 residues. The CDR3 nucleotides are TGCGCCAGCAGCTCTAGCGGGGAAGACACCGGGGAGCTGTTTTTT. It encodes CASSSSGEDTGELFF.

Sample share makes this clone medium-sized. The V and J genes are TRBV4-1 and TRBJ1-3; D perhaps matches TRBD1 (5 bases). Germline loops: CDR1 MGHRA, CDR2 YSYEKL. The V gene lost 4 bases and the J gene lost 6 bases, with 16 bases spanning the gap. The CDR3 is 15 residues long. The CDR3 spells CASSPEKGLLNTIYF. CDR3 coding DNA: TGCGCCAGCAGCCCCGAAAAGGGGTTATTAAACACCATATATTTT.

The chain uses TRBV7-6 and TRBJ2-7, with TRBD2 matching over 11 bases. J gave up 2 bases and V 5 bases, and 5 bases lay outside the gene matches. Germline CDR1 reads SGHVS; CDR2 reads FNYEAQ. The CDR3 consists of 15 residues. The CDR3 bases are TGTGCCAGCAGCCTTACTAGCGGGAGAACCTACGAGCAGTACTTC. This translates into CASSLTSGRTYEQYF.

Only a few counts were recorded for this clone. J is TRBJ2-7 and V is TRBV27; D might be TRBD1 or TRBD2, each matching 5 bases. The CDR3 has 15 amino acids. V was pared by 7 bases and J by 3 bases, with 19 bases between. From germline, CDR1 is MNHEY and CDR2 SMNVEV (reference sequence). The CDR3: CASNPRPGPGYEQYF. The CDR3 nucleotides read TGTGCCAGCAACCCCCGCCCGGGACCAGGCTACGAGCAGTACTTC.

The chain carries TRBV7-9 and TRBJ2-7, with TRBD1 as a possible D gene (5 bases). Germline CDR1 SEHNR, CDR2 FQNEAQ (reference sequence). The CDR3 extends over 13 amino acids. V shed 1 base and J shed 7 bases, with 11 bases lying between them. CDR3 sequence: CASSLVTQGEQYF. CDR3 DNA sequence: TGTGCCAGCAGCTTAGTGACCCAGGGAGAGCAGTACTTC.

This clone was recorded once. The chain carries TRBV29-1 and TRBJ2-1; TRBD2 matches 12 bases. CDR1 is SQVTM and CDR2 is ANQGSEA in the germline V gene. J lost 15 bases, V lost 6 bases, and 12 bases had no gene match. CDR3 length equals 13 residues. CDR3 sequence: CSVELAGGAIGFF. The CDR3 DNA reads as TGCAGCGTGGAACTAGCGGGAGGCGCGATCGGGTTCTTC.

CDR3: CATSRDRGLGETQYF. The CDR3 DNA reads TGTGCCACCAGCAGAGACAGGGGACTAGGAGAGACCCAGTACTTC. The V and J genes are TRBV15 and TRBJ2-5; 8 bases line up with TRBD2. V lost 0 bases and J lost 4; bases outside the gene matches: 4. This CDR3 is built from 15 residues. Per the germline V gene, CDR1 is LNHNV and CDR2 is YYDKDF (reference sequence).

The rearrangement uses TRBV7-2 and TRBJ1-1; D perhaps matches TRBD1 (6 bases). Looked up from germline, CDR1 is SGHTA and CDR2 is FQGNSA. The CDR3 sequence is 14 residues long. Trimming removed 5 bases from V and 2 bases from J, with 12 bases in between. CDR3 coding DNA: TGTGCCAGCAGCCGCGGGGGGCACAACACTGAAGCTTTCTTT. It encodes CASSRGGHNTEAFF. Full variable domain (missing parts from reference TRBV7-2 and TRBJ1-1): GAGVSQSPSNKVTEKGKDVELRCDPISGHTALYWYRQSLGQGLEFLIYFQGNSAPDKSGLPSDRFSAERTGGSVSTLTIQRTQQEDSAVYLCASSRGGHNTEAFFGQGTRLTVV.

This clone turned up a few times. The V call is TRBV7-8, the J call TRBJ2-4; TRBD2 is a possible D gene (6 bases). The V end was cut by 1 base, the J end by 16 bases, with 11 bases between. Germline-derived CDR1 and CDR2 are SGHVS and FQNEAQ. The CDR3 length is 11 residues. In nucleotides, the CDR3 is TGTGCCAGCAGCTTAGGTGGGACTCCATACTTC. Protein product: CASSLGGTPYF.

CDR3 amino acids: CASTRDRGSDEAFF. CDR3 nucleotides: TGTGCCAGCACCCGGGACAGGGGATCCGATGAAGCTTTCTTT. The genes are TRBV2 and TRBJ1-1, with 10 bases aligning to TRBD1. The CDR3 totals 14 residues. The V gene end was trimmed by 7 bases and the J gene end by 7 bases; junction bases not matched to a gene: 9. CDR1 SNHLY and CDR2 FYNNEI come from the germline V gene. The variable domain in full, with the rest retrieved from reference TRBV2 and TRBJ1-1, is EPEVTQTPSHQVTQMGQEVILRCVPISNHLYFYWYRQILGQKVEFLVSFYNNEISEKSEIFDDQFSVERPDGSNFTLKIRSTKLEDSAMYFCASTRDRGSDEAFFGQGTRLTVV.

The CDR3 region is CASSLPTDRAYGYTF. The CDR3 DNA reads TGTGCCAGCAGCCTACCCACTGACAGGGCCTATGGCTACACCTTC. This chain connects TRBV4-2 to TRBJ1-2; TRBD1 matches 7 bases. In germline, CDR1 is LGHNA, CDR2 YNFKEQ. The CDR3 extends over 15 amino acids. J lost 4 bases, V lost 4 bases, and 9 bases had no gene match.

The V call is TRBV6-5, the J call TRBJ1-5; TRBD1 matches 9 bases. CDR3 length: 14 amino acids. V lost 4 bases and J lost 4; bases outside the gene matches: 2. Germline CDR1 is MNHEY and CDR2 is SVGAGI. The CDR3 coding sequence is TGTGCCAGCAGTTTGGGGACAGGGAATCAGCCCCAGCATTTT. It translates to CASSLGTGNQPQHF.

This chain uses TRBV14 with TRBJ1-1; no clear D. The V and J ends lost 4 bases and 0 bases respectively, with 6 bases between them. This CDR3 has 13 amino acids. Germline CDR1 and CDR2: SGHDN and FVKESK. The CDR3 bases are TGTGCCAGCAGCCCGGAGATGAACACTGAAGCTTTCTTT. The encoded protein is CASSPEMNTEAFF.

This chain connects TRBV11-2 to TRBJ2-7, with TRBD2 as a possible D gene (6 bases). Trimming removed 5 bases at V and 8 bases at J, with 16 bases between. Germline V lookup: CDR1 SGHAT, CDR2 FQNNGV. CDR3 length: 13 residues. Here the CDR3 reads CASSPSAGSKQYF. The CDR3 DNA follows: TGTGCCAGCAGCCCCTCGGCGGGGTCAAAGCAGTACTTC.

The rearrangement links TRBV6-1 to TRBJ2-3, with D maybe TRBD2 (5 bases). V was cut by 6 bases and J by 2 bases, with 12 bases left in between. In germline, CDR1 is MNHNS, CDR2 SASEGT. There are 14 residues in the CDR3. Here the CDR3 reads CASRDWEYTDTQYF. The CDR3 region has the DNA TGTGCCAGCAGGGACTGGGAGTACACAGATACGCAGTATTTT.

Regarding this clone: A far larger clone is only one base removed, so a read error is likely. The chain recombines TRBV25-1 with TRBJ2-5; 8 nucleotides match TRBD1. With the DNA end fitting TRBJ2-7 better, the J assignment may be wrong. Germline values: CDR1 MGHDK, CDR2 SYGVNS. The CDR3 spans 17 residues. CDR3 loop: CASSEATGQGGSYEQYF. DNA for the CDR3: TGTGCCAGTAGCGAAGCAACCGGACAGGGAGGCTCCTACGAGCAGTACTTC.

This clone has only a few counts. The chain has TRBV5-1 and TRBJ2-5; D gene unclear. Germline CDR1 and CDR2: SGHRS and YFSETQ. V was pared by 7 bases and J by 10 bases, with 17 bases between. The CDR3 is 12 amino acids. CDR3 loop: CASPDPPGDQYF. Written as DNA, the CDR3 is TGCGCCAGCCCTGACCCCCCTGGGGACCAGTACTTC.

The sample holds one count of this clone. The J gene is TRBJ2-7, the V gene TRBV5-4; 8 positions match TRBD1. Germline V CDR1 and CDR2: SGHNT, YYREEE (reference sequence). V shed 4 bases and J 3 bases; nucleotides not matched to a gene: 6. The CDR3 loop spans 14 amino acids. CDR3 DNA sequence: TGTGCCAGCAGCCAAGGACAGGGCGACTACGAGCAGTACTTC. Translated: CASSQGQGDYEQYF. Full variable domain (remainder filled in from reference TRBV5-4 and TRBJ2-7): ETGVTQSPTHLIKTRGQQVTLRCSSQSGHNTVSWYQQALGQGPQFIFQYYREEENGRGNFPPRFSGLQFPNYSSELNVNALELDDSALYLCASSQGQGDYEQYFGPGTRLTVT.

The CDR3 DNA reads as TGTGCCAGCAGCCTGGCAGGGGAGCAGTACTTC. Its protein is CASSLAGEQYF. V gene TRBV7-9 combines with J gene TRBJ2-7, with D perhaps TRBD1 (5 bases). Trimming shortened V by 5 bases and J by 7 bases, and 9 bases separated the two germline ends. The germline gives CDR1 SEHNR, CDR2 FQNEAQ (reference sequence). The length of the CDR3 is 11 residues.

This clone was observed a few times. The chain recombines TRBV10-1 with TRBJ1-2; 7 positions match TRBD1. After removal of 4 bases from V and 6 bases from J, the junction contained 5 bases not matched to a gene. The length of the CDR3 is 13 residues. Germline assignment: CDR1 WNHNN and CDR2 SYGVQD (reference sequence). The CDR3 here is CASSASTGNGYTF. CDR3 in DNA: TGCGCCAGCAGTGCGTCGACAGGGAATGGCTACACCTTC.